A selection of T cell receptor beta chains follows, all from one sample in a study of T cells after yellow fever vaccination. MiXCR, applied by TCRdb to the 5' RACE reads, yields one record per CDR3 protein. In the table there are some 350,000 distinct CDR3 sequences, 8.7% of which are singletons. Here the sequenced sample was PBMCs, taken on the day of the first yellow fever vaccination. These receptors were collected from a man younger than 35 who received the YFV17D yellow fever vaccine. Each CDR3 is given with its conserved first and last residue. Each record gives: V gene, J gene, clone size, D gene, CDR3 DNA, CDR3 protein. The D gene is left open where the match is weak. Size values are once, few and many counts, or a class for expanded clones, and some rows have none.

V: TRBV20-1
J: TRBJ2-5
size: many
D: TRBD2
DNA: TGCAGTGCTAGAGATCCTAGCGGGGTTGGGGAGACCCAGTACTTC
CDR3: CSARDPSGVGETQYF

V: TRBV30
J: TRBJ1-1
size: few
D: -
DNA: TGTGCCTGGAGCGTAACCCTAGGCACTGAAGCTTTCTTT
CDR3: CAWSVTLGTEAFF

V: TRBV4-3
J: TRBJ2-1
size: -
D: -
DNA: TGCGCCAGCAGCCAAGGGACGGACTCCTACAATGAGCAGTTCTTC
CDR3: CASSQGTDSYNEQFF

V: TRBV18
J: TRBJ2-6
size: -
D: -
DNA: TGTGCCAGCTCACCAGTAATCTCTGGGGCCAACGTCCTGACTTTC
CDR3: CASSPVISGANVLTF

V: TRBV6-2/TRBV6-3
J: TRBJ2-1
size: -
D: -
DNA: TGTGCCAGCAGTTTTCCCGCCGAGGAGCAGTTCTTC
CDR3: CASSFPAEEQFF

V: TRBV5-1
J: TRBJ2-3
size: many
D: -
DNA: TGCGCCAGCAGCTTCACCCACAGCACAGATACGCAGTATTTT
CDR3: CASSFTHSTDTQYF

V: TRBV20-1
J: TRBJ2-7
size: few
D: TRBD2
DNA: TGCAGTGTTAGCGGGGCTTCCTACGAGCAGTACTTC
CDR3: CSVSGASYEQYF

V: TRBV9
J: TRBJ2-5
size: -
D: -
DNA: TGTGCCAGCAGCGCCCGGGACGGTGAAGAGACCCAGTACTTC
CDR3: CASSARDGEETQYF

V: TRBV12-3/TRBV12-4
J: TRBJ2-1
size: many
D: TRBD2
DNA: TGTGCCAGCAGTTTGAGGCTAGCGGCCTCCTCCTACAATGAGCAGTTCTTC
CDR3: CASSLRLAASSYNEQFF

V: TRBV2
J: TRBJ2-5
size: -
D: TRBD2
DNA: TGTGCCAGCAGTGTGGGTCTAGCGGGTTTTCAAGAGACCCAGTACTTC
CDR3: CASSVGLAGFQETQYF

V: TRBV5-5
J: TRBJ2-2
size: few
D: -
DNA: TGTGCCAGCAGCTCCCAGAGTGGGGGGAGGTACACCGGGGAGCTGTTTTTT
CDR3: CASSSQSGGRYTGELFF

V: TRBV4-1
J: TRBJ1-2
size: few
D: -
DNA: TGCGCCAGCAGCCAAGCCTCCGGTGGATGGTACACCTTC
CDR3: CASSQASGGWYTF

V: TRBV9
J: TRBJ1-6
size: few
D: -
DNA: TGTGCCAGCAGCGTCAGAGATTCACCCCTCCACTTT
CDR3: CASSVRDSPLHF

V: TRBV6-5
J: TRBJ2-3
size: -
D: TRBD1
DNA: TGTGCCAGCAGTTACACGGCGACAGGGAACACAGATACGCAGTATTTT
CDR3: CASSYTATGNTDTQYF

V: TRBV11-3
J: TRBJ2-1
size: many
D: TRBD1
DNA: TGTGCCAGCAGCTTAGATCAATCGGGGACAGGCTCCTACAATGAGCAGTTCTTC
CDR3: CASSLDQSGTGSYNEQFF

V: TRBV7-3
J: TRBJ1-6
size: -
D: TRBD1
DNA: TGTGCCAGCAGCTTAACCCAGACAGGGGATTCACCCCTCCACTTT
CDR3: CASSLTQTGDSPLHF

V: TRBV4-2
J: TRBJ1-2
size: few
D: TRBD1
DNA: TGTGCCAGCAGCCAAGGGAATTCCGGGACAGGGGACGGCTACACCTTC
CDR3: CASSQGNSGTGDGYTF

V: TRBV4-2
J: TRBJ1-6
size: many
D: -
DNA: TGTGCCAGCAGCCAAGAAGCACAGGGCCATAATTCACCCCTCCACTTT
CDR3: CASSQEAQGHNSPLHF

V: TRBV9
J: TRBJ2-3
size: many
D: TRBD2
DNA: TGTGCCAGCAGCGTCAGCGGGGGGGGCACAGATACGCAGTATTTT
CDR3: CASSVSGGGTDTQYF

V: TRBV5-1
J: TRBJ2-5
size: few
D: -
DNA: TGCGCCAGCAGCTCTCTTGGCAGTCAAGAGACCCAGTACTTC
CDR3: CASSSLGSQETQYF

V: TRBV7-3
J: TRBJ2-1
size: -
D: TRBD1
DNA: TGTGCCAGCAGCTCCCGCGGGACAGGCTCCTACAATGAGCAGTTCTTC
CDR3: CASSSRGTGSYNEQFF

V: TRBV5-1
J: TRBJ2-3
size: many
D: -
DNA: TGCGCCAGCAGCTTGAGTCTTTTCACAGATACGCAGTATTTT
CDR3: CASSLSLFTDTQYF

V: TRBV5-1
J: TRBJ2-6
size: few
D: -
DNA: TGCGCCAGCAGCCCGGATGCGGGGGCCAACGTCCTGACTTTC
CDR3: CASSPDAGANVLTF

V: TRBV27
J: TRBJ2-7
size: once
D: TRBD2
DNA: TGTGCCAGCAGTTTAATACGGGGGGGCGAGCAGTACTTC
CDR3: CASSLIRGGEQYF

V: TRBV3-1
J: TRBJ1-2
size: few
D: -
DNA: TGTGCCAGCAGCCCCCCCGAGAGTCGAGCTTATGGCTACACCTTC
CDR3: CASSPPESRAYGYTF

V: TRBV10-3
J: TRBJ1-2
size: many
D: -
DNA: TGTGCCATCAGTGCAGGAGTTACTAACTATGGCTACACCTTC
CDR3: CAISAGVTNYGYTF

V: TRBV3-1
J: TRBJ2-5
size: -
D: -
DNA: TGTGCCAGCAGCCAAATCTTGAAGGAGACCCAGTACTTC
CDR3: CASSQILKETQYF

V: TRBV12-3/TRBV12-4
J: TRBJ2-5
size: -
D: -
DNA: TGTGCCAGCAGTCCTCGGGGCGGGGGCGGAGAGACCCAGTACTTC
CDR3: CASSPRGGGGETQYF

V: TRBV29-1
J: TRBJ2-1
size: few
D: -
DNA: TGCAGCGTCGCTAGCGTAAACTACAATGAGCAGTTCTTC
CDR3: CSVASVNYNEQFF

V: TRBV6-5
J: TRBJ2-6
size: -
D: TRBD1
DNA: TGTGCCAGCAGTTATCCACAGGGGCATGGGGCCAACGTCCTGACTTTC
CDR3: CASSYPQGHGANVLTF

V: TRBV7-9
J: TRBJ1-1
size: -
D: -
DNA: TGTGCCAGCAGTTATGGAGGGGCCCGGACTGAAGCTTTCTTT
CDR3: CASSYGGARTEAFF

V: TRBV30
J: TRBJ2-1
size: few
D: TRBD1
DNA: TGTGCCTGGAGTGTCTCGGACAGGGGTTTTCCGGATGAGCAGTTCTTC
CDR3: CAWSVSDRGFPDEQFF

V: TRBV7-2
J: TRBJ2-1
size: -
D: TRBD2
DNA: TGTGCCAGCAGCTTAGCCAGACTAGCGGGGGGTAAGGAGCAGTTCTTC
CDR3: CASSLARLAGGKEQFF

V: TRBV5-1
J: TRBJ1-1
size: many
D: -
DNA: TGCGCCAGCAGCTTGGTAAAGGGTGGGACTGAAGCTTTCTTT
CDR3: CASSLVKGGTEAFF

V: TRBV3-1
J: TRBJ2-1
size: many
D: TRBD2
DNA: TGTGCCAGCAGCCCTCCCCTAGCGGGGGGAGACAATGAGCAGTTCTTC
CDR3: CASSPPLAGGDNEQFF

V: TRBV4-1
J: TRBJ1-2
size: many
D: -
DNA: TGCGCCAGCAGCCAAGATCGGCGGCATAACTATGGCTACACCTTC
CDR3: CASSQDRRHNYGYTF

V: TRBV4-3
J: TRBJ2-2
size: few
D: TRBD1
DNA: TGCGCCAGCAGCCAAGCCCTAGTGACAGGGCCAAACACCGGGGAGCTGTTTTTT
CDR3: CASSQALVTGPNTGELFF

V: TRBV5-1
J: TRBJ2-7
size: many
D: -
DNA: TGCGCCAGCAGCGCCCCGGGCTCCTACGAGCAGTACTTC
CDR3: CASSAPGSYEQYF

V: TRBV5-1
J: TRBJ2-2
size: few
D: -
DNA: TGCGCCACCGAGGACCCAAGAGCCGGGGAGCTGTTTTTT
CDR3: CATEDPRAGELFF

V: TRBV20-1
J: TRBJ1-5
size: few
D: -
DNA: TGCAGTGCTAAAGATGCCCAGAGAAACGCCGTCCTCTATCAGCCCCAGCATTTT
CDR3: CSAKDAQRNAVLYQPQHF

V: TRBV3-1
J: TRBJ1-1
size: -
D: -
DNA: TGTGCCAGCAGCCAAGTCGTCAGCTTGATCACTGAAGCTTTCTTT
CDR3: CASSQVVSLITEAFF

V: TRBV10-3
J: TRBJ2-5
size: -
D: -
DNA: TGTGCCATCAGTGATTCCGGTCCTGGGGAAGAGTCCCAGTACTTC
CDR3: CAISDSGPGEESQYF

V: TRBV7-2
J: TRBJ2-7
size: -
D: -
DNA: TGTGCCAGCAGTTTGGGCGGAGGCTATGACGAGCAGTACTTC
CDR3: CASSLGGGYDEQYF

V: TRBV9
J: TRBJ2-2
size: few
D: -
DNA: TGTGCCAGCAGCGCCTCGGGGACGGGAACCGGGGAGCTGTTTTTT
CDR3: CASSASGTGTGELFF

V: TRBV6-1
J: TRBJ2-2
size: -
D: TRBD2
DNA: TGTGCCAGGATCGGGGGGGGGACCGGGGAGCTGTTTTTT
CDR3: CARIGGGTGELFF

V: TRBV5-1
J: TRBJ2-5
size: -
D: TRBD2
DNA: TGCGCCAGCAGCTCTCTAGCGGGGTTACAAGAGACCCAGTACTTC
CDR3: CASSSLAGLQETQYF

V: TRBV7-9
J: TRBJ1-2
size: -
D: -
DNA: TGTGCCAGCAGCTTTTTAATGGGATATGGCTACACCTTC
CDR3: CASSFLMGYGYTF

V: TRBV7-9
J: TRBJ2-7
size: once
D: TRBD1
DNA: TGTGCCAGCAGGCCCCGGGCAGGGGGCGGCCACGAGCAGTACTTC
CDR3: CASRPRAGGGHEQYF

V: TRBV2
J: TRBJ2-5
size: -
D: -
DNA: TGTGCCAGCAGTCGTGATCAAGAGGAGACCCAGTACTTC
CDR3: CASSRDQEETQYF

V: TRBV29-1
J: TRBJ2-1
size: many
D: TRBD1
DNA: TGCAGCGTTGAAGAACCCCTGGACAGGGCGACCTACAATGAGCAGTTCTTC
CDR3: CSVEEPLDRATYNEQFF

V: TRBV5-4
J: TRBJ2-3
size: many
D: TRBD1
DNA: TGTGCCAGCAGGCCGGGGACAGGGGGCGAGGGCACAGATACGCAGTATTTT
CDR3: CASRPGTGGEGTDTQYF

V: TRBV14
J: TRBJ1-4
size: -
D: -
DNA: TGTGCCAGCAGCCCCAGCCGTTGGAATGAAAAACTGTTTTTT
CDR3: CASSPSRWNEKLFF

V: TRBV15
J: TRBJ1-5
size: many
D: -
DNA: TGTGCCACCAGCAGAGATTGGGCAGGGAATCAGCCCCAGCATTTT
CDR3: CATSRDWAGNQPQHF

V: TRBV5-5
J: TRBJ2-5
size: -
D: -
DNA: TGTGCCAGCAGTCCCGACACGTTGGAGACCCAGTACTTC
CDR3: CASSPDTLETQYF

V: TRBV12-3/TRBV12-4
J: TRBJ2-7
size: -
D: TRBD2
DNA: TGTGCCAGCAGTTTTCCGGCTAGCGGGGGTGAGCAGTACTTC
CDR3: CASSFPASGGEQYF

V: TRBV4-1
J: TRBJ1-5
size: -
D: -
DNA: TGCGCCAGCAGCCAAGATTTTCATGGGGGCAATCAGCCCCAGCATTTT
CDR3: CASSQDFHGGNQPQHF

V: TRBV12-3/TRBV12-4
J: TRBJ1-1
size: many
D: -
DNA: TGTGCCAGCAGTTTAATGGTTGAAGCTTTCTTT
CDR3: CASSLMVEAFF